This record looks at one T cell receptor beta chain sequence and its context. This clonotype occurred a few times. Its antigen is currently not known. Base qualities were left out, and no much larger clone turns up one base away. Taken with the paper, the label for treatment or condition translates to: live attenuated yellow fever vaccine strain. At each blood-draw timepoint, two biological replicates of bulk PBMCs were obtained. PBMCs were isolated from peripheral blood using a standard Ficoll-Paque protocol. TriZol was used to extract RNA from bulk PBMCs, from CD4 and CD8 fractions, and from dextramer-positive and dextramer-negative fractions. Reading the germline V gene gives CDR1 SGHTA and CDR2 FQGNSA. There are 12 amino acids in the CDR3, from cysteine to phenylalanine inclusive. Of the read, only the CDR3 DNA is kept; its 36 bases are in frame from base 1. Trimming removed 2 bases from V and 7 bases from J, leaving 6 bases between the germline ends.

TCR cDNA was synthesized by 5'RACE template switching, through which a universal primer site and unique molecular identifiers were introduced. Priming for cDNA synthesis came from both the TCR alpha and TCR beta constant segments. Libraries were amplified in two PCR steps, with sample barcodes and sequencing adapters added in the second step. Sequencing of the libraries was done on either Illumina HiSeq 2500 (2x100 bp) or NovaSeq (2x150 bp). In the paper's pipeline: Demultiplexing of reads and collapsing into UMI consensus sequences were performed with MIGEC, and V(D)J alignment was carried out with MiXCR. Clonotypes responding to the vaccine were identified with edgeR on replicate PBMC samples, with the criteria of FDR below 0.01 and a log2 fold change above 5 up to day 15. Bulk clonotypes were assigned CD4 or CD8 identity according to which sequenced CD4 or CD8 repertoire held them at higher abundance. In TCRdb, the public reads were trimmed at Q25 with fastp and aligned with MiXCR, with productive beta chains retained. Records with the same CDR3 protein are collapsed into one entry carrying the most frequent genes and DNA. The V and J calls and clone size come from TCRdb's table, not from the authors' own analysis. Recorded for this sample are some 500,000 distinct CDR3 sequences; approximately 13% of them occurred a single time. The ten largest clonotypes hold about 14% of the sample.

The data originate from a study of T cells after yellow fever vaccination (dated by TCRdb to the late 2010s). Background on the whole study: Libraries from fractions with low cell numbers were prepared with the SMART-Seq v4 Ultra Low Input RNA kit. To follow T-cell clones before and after primary and booster YFV17D yellow fever vaccination, bulk TCR alpha and beta repertoires were sequenced over time. Two healthy male donors, one aged 18 to 30 and one aged 30 to 40 years, were included in the cohort. Blood samples were taken at several timepoints before and after primary and secondary immunization, and bulk PBMC replicates and cell subsets were isolated.

What the work shows at the level of the full study, not this receptor alone: A small fraction of clonotypes appeared in both the CD4 and CD8 compartments, likely as a result of convergent recombination. After the booster, most of the clones that had expanded following primary vaccination were detected again (just under 97% of CD4 and roughly nine tenths of CD8), which suggests that memory was broadly maintained. The study included only two donors, which limits how far the findings can be generalized. Computational filtering was needed because FACS-sorted repertoires could contain abundant contaminating clonotypes from the bulk population. The secondary T-cell response was found to be weaker but faster than the primary response, with a peak reached on day 5 rather than on day 15.

The chain uses TRBV7-2 and TRBJ1-5; there is no confident call for the D gene. The clonotype comes from a man aged 25-40 years who received the YFV17D yellow fever vaccine. The sample here was PBMCs, taken on the day of the yellow fever booster vaccination. The CDR3 sequence is CASSLRSQPQHF. The nucleotide sequence reads as follows: TGTGCCAGCAGCTTAAGGTCCCAGCCCCAGCATTTT.